The 9 T cell receptor beta chains below all came from one sample that was sequenced in a study of blood T cell repertoires in COVID-19. The method was immunoSEQ multiplex PCR; TCRdb's version includes in-frame clones alone and lacks a portion of them. The sample has 150,000 to 200,000 clones; about 90% are singletons. Specimen: PBMCs or T cells enriched from blood (not recorded which). The receptor set was obtained from a human donor with acute COVID-19. The donor label of this sample is uncertain.

This chain uses TRBV6-5 with TRBJ2-6; a weak D match, TRBD1 (5 bases). CDR3 size: 15 residues. V lost 6 bases to trimming and J lost 0 bases, with 9 bases between them. Germline V lookup: CDR1 MNHEY, CDR2 SVGAGI. Here the CDR3 reads CASRLGLSGANVLTF. DNA of the CDR3: TGTGCCAGCAGGCTGGGGCTCTCTGGGGCCAACGTCCTGACTTTC.

The J gene is TRBJ2-1, the V gene TRBV5-4; 11 bases match TRBD2. There are 15 residues in the CDR3. V was pared by 0 bases and J by 9 bases, with 5 bases of the junction left unmatched. CDR1 is SGHNT and CDR2 is YYREEE in the germline V gene (reference sequence). CDR3 sequence reads: CASSLVLAGASEQFF. The DNA for the CDR3 is TGTGCCAGCAGCTTGGTACTAGCGGGGGCGAGTGAGCAGTTCTTC.

The rearrangement joins TRBV4-1 to TRBJ1-4; maybe TRBD1 (5 bases). The CDR3 is 15 residues long. V lost 1 base, J lost 3 bases, and 9 bases lay in between. Germline CDR1 reads MGHRA; CDR2 reads YSYEKL. The DNA for the CDR3 is TGCGCCAGCAGCCAAGTGGGGGGATCTAATGAAAAACTGTTTTTT. Its protein product is CASSQVGGSNEKLFF.

V is TRBV7-2 and J is TRBJ1-4; weak D call: TRBD1 (5 bases). The V end was cut by 5 bases, the J end by 5 bases, with 9 bases between. CDR3 size: 13 residues. Germline CDR1 is SGHTA and CDR2 is FQGNSA. Written as DNA, the CDR3 is TGTGCCAGCAGCCCCCCAGGGAATGAAAAACTGTTTTTT. Its protein product is CASSPPGNEKLFF.

This chain links TRBV6-5 with TRBJ2-2, with D tentatively TRBD2 (6 bases). The V and J ends lost 6 bases and 1 base respectively, with 12 bases between them. The CDR3 has 15 residues. Germline assignment: CDR1 MNHEY and CDR2 SVGAGI. For the CDR3, the DNA is TGTGCCAGCAGCCTGCGGGGCTGGAACACCGGGGAGCTGTTTTTT. Its protein product is CASSLRGWNTGELFF.

The chain couples TRBV7-8 to TRBJ2-2; TRBD2 matches 9 bases. Germline V gene sequence: CDR1 SGHVS, CDR2 FQNEAQ. V dropped 4 bases and J dropped 1; count of bases not matched to a gene: 7. The CDR3 contains 17 residues. CDR3 bases: TGTGCCAGCAGCTCGACCCGACTAGCGGAGAACACCGGGGAGCTGTTTTTT. Translation: CASSSTRLAENTGELFF.

V is TRBV9 and J is TRBJ1-2, with D possibly TRBD1 on 6 matching bases. This CDR3 region has 18 residues. The germline V gene encodes CDR1 SGDLS and CDR2 YYNGEE. The V gene lost 3 bases and the J gene lost 2 bases, with 23 bases spanning the gap. Here the CDR3 reads CASSETGTEGYINYGYTF. The CDR3 DNA reads TGTGCCAGCAGCGAAACAGGGACCGAGGGGTACATAAACTATGGCTACACCTTC.

This chain links TRBV18 with TRBJ1-1; unclear D gene. Germline CDR1 reads KGHSH; CDR2 reads LQKENI. Trimming left V 6 bases short and J 3 bases short, with 11 bases between. The CDR3 length is 13 residues. CDR3 DNA: TGTGCCAGCTCGGCCGGGAGGGACACTGAAGCTTTCTTT. Translation gives CASSAGRDTEAFF. The full variable domain, completed using reference TRBV18 and TRBJ1-1, is NAGVMQNPRHLVRRRGQEARLRCSPMKGHSHVYWYRQLPEEGLKFMVYLQKENIIDESGMPKERFSAEFPKEGPSILRIQQVVRGDSAAYFCASSAGRDTEAFFGQGTRLTVV.

V gene TRBV5-5 combines with J gene TRBJ2-7; a possible D gene is TRBD1 (5 bases). This CDR3 has 16 residues. Germline V gene data show CDR1 as SGHKS and CDR2 as YYEKEE (reference sequence). Trimming stripped 4 bases from V and 0 bases from J, with 17 bases between. The CDR3 loop reads CASSGARAGNSYEQYF. As DNA, the CDR3 is TGTGCCAGCAGCGGGGCCCGGGCAGGGAACTCCTACGAGCAGTACTTC. The full variable domain, its missing parts supplied by reference TRBV5-5 and TRBJ2-7, is DAGVTQSPTHLIKTRGQQVTLRCSPISGHKSVSWYQQVLGQGPQFIFQYYEKEERGRGNFPDRFSARQFPNYSSELNVNALLLGDSALYLCASSGARAGNSYEQYFGPGTRLTVT.